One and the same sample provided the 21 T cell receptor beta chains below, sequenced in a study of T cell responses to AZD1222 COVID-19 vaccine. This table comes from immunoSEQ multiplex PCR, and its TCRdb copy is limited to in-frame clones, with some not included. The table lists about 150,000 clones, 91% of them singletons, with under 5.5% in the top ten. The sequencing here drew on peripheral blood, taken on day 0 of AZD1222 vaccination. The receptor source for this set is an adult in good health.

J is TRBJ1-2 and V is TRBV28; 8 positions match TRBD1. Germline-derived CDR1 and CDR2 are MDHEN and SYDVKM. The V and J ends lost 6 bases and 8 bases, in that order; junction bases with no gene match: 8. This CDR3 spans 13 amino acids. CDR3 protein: CASSSGQGWGYTF. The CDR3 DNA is TGTGCCAGCAGCTCTGGACAGGGTTGGGGCTACACCTTC.

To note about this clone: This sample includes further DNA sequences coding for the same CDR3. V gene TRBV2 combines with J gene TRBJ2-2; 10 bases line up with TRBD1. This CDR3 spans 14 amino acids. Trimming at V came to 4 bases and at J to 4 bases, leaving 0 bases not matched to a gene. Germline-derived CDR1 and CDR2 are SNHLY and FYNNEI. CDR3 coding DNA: TGTGCCAGCAGTGGGGACAGGGGCACCGGGGAGCTGTTTTTT. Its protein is CASSGDRGTGELFF.

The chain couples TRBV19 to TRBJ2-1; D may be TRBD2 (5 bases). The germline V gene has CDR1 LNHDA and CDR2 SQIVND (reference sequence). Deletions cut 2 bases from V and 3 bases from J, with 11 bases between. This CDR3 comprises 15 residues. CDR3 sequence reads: CASSISEGGYNEQFF. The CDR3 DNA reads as TGTGCCAGTAGTATATCTGAGGGCGGCTACAATGAGCAGTTCTTC.

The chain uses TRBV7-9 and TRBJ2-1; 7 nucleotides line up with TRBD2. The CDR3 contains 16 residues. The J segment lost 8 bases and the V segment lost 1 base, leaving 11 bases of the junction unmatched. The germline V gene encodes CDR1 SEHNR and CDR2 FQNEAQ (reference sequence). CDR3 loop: CASSLGRSGLSHEQFF. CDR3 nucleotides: TGTGCCAGCAGCTTAGGGCGTAGCGGGCTATCCCATGAGCAGTTCTTC.

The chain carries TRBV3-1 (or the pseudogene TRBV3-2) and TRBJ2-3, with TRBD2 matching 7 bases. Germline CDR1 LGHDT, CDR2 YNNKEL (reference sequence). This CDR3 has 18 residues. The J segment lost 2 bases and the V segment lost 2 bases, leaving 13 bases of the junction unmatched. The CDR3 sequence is CASSQRGSGGPPTDTQYF. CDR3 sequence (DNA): TGTGCCAGCAGCCAACGAGGATCGGGAGGCCCACCCACAGATACGCAGTATTTT.

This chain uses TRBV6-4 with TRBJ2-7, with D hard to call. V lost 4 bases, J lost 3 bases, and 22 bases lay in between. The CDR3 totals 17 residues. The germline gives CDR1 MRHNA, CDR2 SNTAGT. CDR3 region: CASSVPAPVWSFYEQYF. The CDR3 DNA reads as TGTGCCAGCAGTGTTCCAGCCCCCGTTTGGAGCTTCTACGAGCAGTACTTC.

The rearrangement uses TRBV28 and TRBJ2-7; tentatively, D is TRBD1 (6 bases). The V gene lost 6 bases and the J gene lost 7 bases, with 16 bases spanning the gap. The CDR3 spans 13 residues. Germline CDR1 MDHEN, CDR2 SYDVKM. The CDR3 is CASRLTGLWEQYF. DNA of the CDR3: TGTGCCAGCAGGCTAACAGGGCTTTGGGAGCAGTACTTC.

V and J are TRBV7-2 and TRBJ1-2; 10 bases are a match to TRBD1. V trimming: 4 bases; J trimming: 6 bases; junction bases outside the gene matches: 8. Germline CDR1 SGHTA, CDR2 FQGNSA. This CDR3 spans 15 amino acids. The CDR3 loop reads CASSSTGGQGNGYTF. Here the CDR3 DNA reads TGTGCCAGCAGCTCAACGGGGGGACAGGGGAATGGCTACACCTTC.

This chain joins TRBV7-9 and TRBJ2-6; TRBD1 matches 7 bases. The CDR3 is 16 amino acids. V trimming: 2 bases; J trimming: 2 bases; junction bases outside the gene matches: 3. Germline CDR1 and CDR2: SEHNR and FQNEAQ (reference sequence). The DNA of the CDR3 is TGTGCCAGCAGCTTATTAGGGGGCCCTGGGGCCAACGTCCTGACTTTC. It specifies CASSLLGGPGANVLTF.

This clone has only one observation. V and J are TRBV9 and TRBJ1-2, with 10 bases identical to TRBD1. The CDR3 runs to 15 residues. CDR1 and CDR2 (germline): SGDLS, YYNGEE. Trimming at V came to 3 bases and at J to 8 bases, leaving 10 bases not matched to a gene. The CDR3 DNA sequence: TGTGCCAGCAGCGGCCCCCGGGACAGGGGCCTAGGCTACACCTTC. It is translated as CASSGPRDRGLGYTF.

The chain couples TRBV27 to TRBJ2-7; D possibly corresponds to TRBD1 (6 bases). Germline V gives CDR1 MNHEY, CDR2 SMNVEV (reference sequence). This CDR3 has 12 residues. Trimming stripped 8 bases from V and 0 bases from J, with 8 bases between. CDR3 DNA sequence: TGTGCCAGCGGACAGTCCTCCTACGAGCAGTACTTC. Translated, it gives CASGQSSYEQYF.

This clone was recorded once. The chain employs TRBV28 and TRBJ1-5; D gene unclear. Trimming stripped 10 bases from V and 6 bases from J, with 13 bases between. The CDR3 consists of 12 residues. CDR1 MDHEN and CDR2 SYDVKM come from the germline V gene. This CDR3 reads CATGLNGQPQHF. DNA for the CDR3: TGTGCCACCGGTCTTAACGGTCAGCCCCAGCATTTT. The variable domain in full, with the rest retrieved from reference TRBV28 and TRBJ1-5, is DVKVTQSSRYLVKRTGEKVFLECVQDMDHENMFWYRQDPGLGLRLIYFSYDVKMKEKGDIPEGYSVSREKKERFSLILESASTNQTSMYLCATGLNGQPQHFGDGTRLSIL.

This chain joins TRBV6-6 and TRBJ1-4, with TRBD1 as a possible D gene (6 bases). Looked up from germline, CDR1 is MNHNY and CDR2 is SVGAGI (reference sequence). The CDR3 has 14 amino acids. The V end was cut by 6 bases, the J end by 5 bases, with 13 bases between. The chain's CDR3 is CASRTGTPNEKLFF. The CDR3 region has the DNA TGTGCCAGCAGGACCGGGACACCAAATGAAAAACTGTTTTTT.

The CDR3 coding sequence is TGTGCCATCAGTGATGAGGGCAGGATGGGGGAGCAGTACTTC. This codes for CAISDEGRMGEQYF. V gene TRBV10-3 combines with J gene TRBJ2-7; D possibly corresponds to TRBD2 (5 bases). This CDR3 comprises 14 residues. Deletions cut 3 bases from V and 7 bases from J, with 16 bases between. Germline V lookup: CDR1 ENHRY, CDR2 SYGVKD.

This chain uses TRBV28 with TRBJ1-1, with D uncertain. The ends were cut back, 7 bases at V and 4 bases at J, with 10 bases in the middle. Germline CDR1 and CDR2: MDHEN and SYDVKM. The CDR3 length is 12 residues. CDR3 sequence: CASTAMTTEAFF. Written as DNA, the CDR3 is TGTGCCAGCACCGCGATGACCACTGAAGCTTTCTTT.

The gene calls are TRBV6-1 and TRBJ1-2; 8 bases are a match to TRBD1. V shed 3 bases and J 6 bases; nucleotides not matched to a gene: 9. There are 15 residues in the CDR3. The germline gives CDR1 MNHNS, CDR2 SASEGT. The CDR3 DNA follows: TGTGCCAGCAGTGATCGGGACAGGAGTTTGGATGGCTACACCTTC. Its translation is CASSDRDRSLDGYTF.

CDR3 nucleotides: TGTGCCAGCAGCTTATCGGGAGGCTACAATGAGCAGTTCTTC. Its protein is CASSLSGGYNEQFF. The chain couples TRBV7-2 to TRBJ2-1; 7 bases agree with TRBD2. Looked up from germline, CDR1 is SGHTA and CDR2 is FQGNSA. The CDR3 has 14 amino acids. Germline trimming cut 2 bases from V and 3 bases from J; bases unmatched to any gene: 1.

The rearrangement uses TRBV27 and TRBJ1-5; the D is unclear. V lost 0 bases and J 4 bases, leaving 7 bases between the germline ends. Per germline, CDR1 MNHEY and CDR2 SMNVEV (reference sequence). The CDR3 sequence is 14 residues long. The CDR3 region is CASSLSSLNQPQHF. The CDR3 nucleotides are TGTGCCAGCAGTTTATCAAGTCTGAATCAGCCCCAGCATTTT.

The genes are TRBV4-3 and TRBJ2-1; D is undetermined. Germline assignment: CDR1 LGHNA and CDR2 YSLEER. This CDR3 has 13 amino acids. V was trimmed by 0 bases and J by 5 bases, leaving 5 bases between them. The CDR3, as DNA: TGCGCCAGCAGCCAAGATCTTGACAATGAGCAGTTCTTC. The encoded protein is CASSQDLDNEQFF.

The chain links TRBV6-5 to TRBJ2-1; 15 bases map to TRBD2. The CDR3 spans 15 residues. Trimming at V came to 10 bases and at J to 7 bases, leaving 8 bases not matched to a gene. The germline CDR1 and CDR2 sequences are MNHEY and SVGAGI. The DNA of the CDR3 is TGTGCCACCGAGGGACTAGCGGGAGGCTTTAATGAGCAGTTCTTC. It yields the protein CATEGLAGGFNEQFF.

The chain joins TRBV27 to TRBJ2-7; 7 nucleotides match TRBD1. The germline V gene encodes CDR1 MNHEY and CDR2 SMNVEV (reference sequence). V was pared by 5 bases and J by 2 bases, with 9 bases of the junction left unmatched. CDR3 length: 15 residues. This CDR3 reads CASSPQGQGAYEQYF. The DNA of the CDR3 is TGTGCCAGCAGTCCCCAGGGGCAGGGGGCCTACGAGCAGTACTTC.